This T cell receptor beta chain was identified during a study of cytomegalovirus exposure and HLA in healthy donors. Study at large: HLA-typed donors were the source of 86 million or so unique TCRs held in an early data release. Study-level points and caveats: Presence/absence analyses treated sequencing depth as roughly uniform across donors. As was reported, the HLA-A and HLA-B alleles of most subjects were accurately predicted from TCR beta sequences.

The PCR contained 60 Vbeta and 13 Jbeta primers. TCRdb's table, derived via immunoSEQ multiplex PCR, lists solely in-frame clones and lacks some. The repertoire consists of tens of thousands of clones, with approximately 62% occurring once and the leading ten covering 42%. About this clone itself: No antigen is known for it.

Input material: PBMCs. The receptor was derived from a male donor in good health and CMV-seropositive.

DNA for the CDR3: TGTGCCAGCAGCTTTGACAGAACTGGAAACACCATATATTTT. This codes for CASSFDRTGNTIYF. The V gene is TRBV2, the J gene TRBJ1-3; weak D call: TRBD1 (5 bases). V was cut by 6 bases and J by 2 bases, with 11 bases left in between. In germline, CDR1 is SNHLY, CDR2 FYNNEI. The CDR3 is 14 residues long.